The 25 T cell receptor beta chains below were found in one sample sequenced in a study of T-cell reconstitution after alpha-beta-depleted transplantation in children. Library preparation (for TCRbeta) was performed with unique molecular identifiers. TCRdb fed the PCR reads into MiXCR, producing one record per CDR3 protein. The data show roughly 790,000 distinct CDR3 sequences, 16% seen once. The sample was PBMCs, mostly from graft donor cells, taken 360 days after TCRalphabeta/CD19-depleted stem cell transplant. The receptors stem from a male patient younger than 18 who had a stem cell transplant for acute lymphoblastic leukemia, so the T cells may come from the graft donor.

This clonotype has more than one count but fewer than ten. The J gene is TRBJ2-5, the V gene TRBV28; D call uncertain. The CDR3 consists of 14 residues. The V end lost 7 bases, the J end lost 4 bases, and 16 bases lay between the germline ends. Per the germline V gene, CDR1 is MDHEN and CDR2 is SYDVKM. The CDR3 DNA follows: TGTGCCAGCACCCGTTACTTATCTGGAGAGACCCAGTACTTC. It translates to CASTRYLSGETQYF.

V usage is TRBV10-3 and J usage is TRBJ2-7; tentatively, D is TRBD1 (6 bases). The CDR3 runs 14 residues. The germline gives CDR1 ENHRY, CDR2 SYGVKD. Between the trimmed V and J ends, which lost 0 bases and 3 bases, there was a span of 9 bases. CDR3 bases: TGTGCCATCAGTGAGTCGTCAGGGGACTACGAGCAGTACTTC. This sequence encodes CAISESSGDYEQYF.

This clonotype was seen more than once but under ten times. The chain recombines TRBV4-1 with TRBJ1-1; the D is unclear. Germline V lookup: CDR1 MGHRA, CDR2 YSYEKL. This CDR3 is built from 15 residues. The V end lost 7 bases, the J end lost 1 base, and 16 bases lay between the germline ends. The CDR3 DNA is TGCGCCAGCATCCCCTCCCCCTTAGGGAACACTGAAGCTTTCTTT. Its translation is CASIPSPLGNTEAFF.

This clonotype occurred many times. CDR3 loop: CASSSSIIEQYF. The CDR3 DNA is TGTGCCAGCAGCTCCAGCATAATCGAGCAGTACTTC. The genes are TRBV7-2 and TRBJ2-7; D remains ambiguous. The CDR3 has 12 residues. The germline V and J ends were trimmed by 4 bases and 6 bases, with 10 bases remaining between them. Germline values: CDR1 SGHTA, CDR2 FQGNSA. Full variable domain (outside the CDR3, taken from reference TRBV7-2 and TRBJ2-7): GAGVSQSPSNKVTEKGKDVELRCDPISGHTALYWYRQSLGQGLEFLIYFQGNSAPDKSGLPSDRFSAERTGGSVSTLTIQRTQQEDSAVYLCASSSSIIEQYFGPGTRLTVT.

This clonotype was detected ten times or more. The chain has TRBV3-1 and TRBJ2-7; D is possibly TRBD2 (6 bases). CDR3 length equals 14 residues. The germline V gene encodes CDR1 LGHDT and CDR2 YNNKEL (reference sequence). Trimming pared 1 base from V and 3 bases from J, leaving 10 bases between. CDR3 residues: CASSQGGLVYEQYF. In DNA form, the CDR3 reads TGTGCCAGCAGCCAAGGGGGACTCGTCTACGAGCAGTACTTC.

There are a few counts of this clonotype. This sequence joins TRBV7-3 and TRBJ2-1; 7 positions match TRBD2. The CDR3 loop spans 15 amino acids. V lost 5 bases to trimming and J lost 3 bases; unmatched junction nucleotides: 7. Germline V gene data show CDR1 as SGHTA and CDR2 as FQGTGA. CDR3 sequence: CASSHLLADYNEQFF. Written as DNA, the CDR3 is TGTGCCAGCAGCCACCTTCTAGCGGACTACAATGAGCAGTTCTTC. Full variable domain (rest looked up from reference TRBV7-3 and TRBJ2-1): GAGVSQTPSNKVTEKGKYVELRCDPISGHTALYWYRQSLGQGPEFLIYFQGTGAADDSGLPNDRFFAVRPEGSVSTLKIQRTERGDSAVYLCASSHLLADYNEQFFGPGTRLTVL.

This clonotype was seen more than once but under ten times. The V call is TRBV6-1, the J call TRBJ2-3; 10 positions match TRBD1. This CDR3 region has 15 residues. CDR1 is MNHNS, CDR2 SASEGT, per germline. V gave up 5 bases and J gave up 7 bases; unmatched junction bases: 9. The chain's CDR3 is CASSRIGTGENTQYF. The CDR3 nucleotides read TGTGCCAGCAGTAGGATAGGGACAGGGGAGAATACGCAGTATTTT.

This sequence joins TRBV12-3 or TRBV12-4 and TRBJ1-1; a weak D match, TRBD1 (5 bases). V was shortened by 4 bases and J by 5 bases, with 11 bases between the two germline ends. The CDR3 has 13 residues. The CDR3 nucleotides are TGTGCCAGCAGTTATTCAGGGTTGACTGAAGCTTTCTTT. This encodes CASSYSGLTEAFF.

The rearrangement links TRBV20-1 to TRBJ2-1; D possibly corresponds to TRBD2 (8 bases). The length of the CDR3 is 15 residues. Germline V gene lookup returns CDR1 DFQATT and CDR2 SNEGSKA (reference sequence). The V gene lost 5 bases and the J gene lost 5 bases, with 19 bases spanning the gap. For the CDR3, the DNA is TGCAGTGCTTATAGTCGGGAGGGGGCCAACAATGAGCAGTTCTTC. Its protein product is CSAYSREGANNEQFF.

This chain joins TRBV5-4 and TRBJ2-1; no firm D call. The CDR3 sequence is 13 residues long. The germline gives CDR1 SGHNT, CDR2 YYREEE (reference sequence). Trimming removed 4 bases from V and 2 bases from J, with 7 bases in between. CDR3 in DNA: TGTGCCAGCAGCCACCCGACCTACAATGAGCAGTTCTTC. This sequence encodes CASSHPTYNEQFF.

This clonotype was counted a few times. This sequence joins TRBV7-2 and TRBJ1-5; maybe TRBD1 (5 bases). Germline V gene data show CDR1 as SGHTA and CDR2 as FQGNSA. The CDR3 consists of 15 residues. V lost 5 bases to trimming and J lost 3 bases, with 14 bases between them. As DNA, the CDR3 is TGTGCCAGCAGCCCAAGAGCGACAGCCAATCAGCCCCAGCATTTT. Residues: CASSPRATANQPQHF. Looking up the rest from reference TRBV7-2 and TRBJ1-5 gives the full variable domain: GAGVSQSPSNKVTEKGKDVELRCDPISGHTALYWYRQSLGQGLEFLIYFQGNSAPDKSGLPSDRFSAERTGGSVSTLTIQRTQQEDSAVYLCASSPRATANQPQHFGDGTRLSIL.

This clonotype has only a few counts. The chain joins TRBV11-2 to TRBJ2-3; D is undetermined. V lost 5 bases to trimming and J lost 1 base, with 10 bases between them. Germline loops: CDR1 SGHAT, CDR2 FQNNGV. The CDR3 is 14 residues long. Written as DNA, the CDR3 is TGTGCCAGCAGCACCGGATGGGGCACAGATACGCAGTATTTT. Its translation is CASSTGWGTDTQYF.

This clonotype was seen more than once but under ten times. The chain links TRBV5-1 to TRBJ1-5; 12 bases map to TRBD1. The CDR3 sequence is 19 residues long. Germline CDR1 SGHRS, CDR2 YFSETQ. The junction had 8 bases not matched to a gene; V was cut back by 0 bases and J by 1 base. Here the CDR3 reads CASSLAEGTGGKSNQPQHF. Written as DNA, the CDR3 is TGCGCCAGCAGCTTGGCCGAGGGGACAGGGGGCAAGAGCAATCAGCCCCAGCATTTT.

A few counts support this clonotype. The chain carries TRBV6-4 and TRBJ2-1; 10 bases are a match to TRBD2. The trim removed 9 bases at V and 0 bases at J, leaving 17 bases unmatched. Germline V gene data show CDR1 as MRHNA and CDR2 as SNTAGT. The CDR3 covers 19 residues. The CDR3 DNA reads as TGTGCCAGATGCAGGGCTAGCGGGAGAGGGGAAAGCTCCTACAATGAGCAGTTCTTC. It translates to CARCRASGRGESSYNEQFF.

The chain links TRBV9 to TRBJ2-7; TRBD2 might be the D (6 bases). Between the trimmed V and J ends, which lost 3 bases and 3 bases, there was a span of 16 bases. The germline V gene encodes CDR1 SGDLS and CDR2 YYNGEE. This CDR3 contains 15 residues. The CDR3 spells CASSEYPDYYYEQYF. The CDR3 bases are TGTGCCAGCAGCGAATACCCGGACTACTACTACGAGCAGTACTTC. Full variable domain (outside the CDR3, taken from reference TRBV9 and TRBJ2-7): DSGVTQTPKHLITATGQRVTLRCSPRSGDLSVYWYQQSLDQGLQFLIQYYNGEERAKGNILERFSAQQFPDLHSELNLSSLELGDSALYFCASSEYPDYYYEQYFGPGTRLTVT.

The rearrangement links TRBV2 to TRBJ1-2; unclear D gene. This CDR3 is 13 amino acids long. Germline V CDR1 and CDR2: SNHLY, FYNNEI. V lost 1 base and J 3 bases, leaving 6 bases between the germline ends. The CDR3 region is CASSEEVDYGYTF. The CDR3 DNA sequence: TGTGCCAGCAGTGAAGAGGTAGACTATGGCTACACCTTC.

V gene TRBV21-1 combines with J gene TRBJ2-5; the table names TRBD1, a call not compared with the DNA. TRBV21-1 is a listed pseudogene. The CDR3 has 18 residues. The CDR3 is CASSNESRGGQGGETQYF. The CDR3 DNA reads TGTGCCAGCAGCAATGAATCCCGTGGTGGGCAGGGGGGAGAGACCCAGTACTTC.

In its sample, this clonotype was seen a few times. V is TRBV4-2 and J is TRBJ2-7, with D perhaps matching TRBD1 or TRBD2 (7 bases each). The CDR3 runs 16 residues. Germline V lookup: CDR1 LGHNA, CDR2 YNFKEQ. Trimming left V 2 bases short and J 2 bases short, with 16 bases between. The CDR3 spells CASSQPDRDYAYEQYF. CDR3 DNA: TGTGCCAGCAGCCAACCTGACAGGGACTATGCCTACGAGCAGTACTTC.

This clonotype was seen more than once but under ten times. The chain links TRBV7-3 to TRBJ2-1; D may match TRBD1 or TRBD2 (5 bases each). The CDR3 is 14 amino acids. Germline values: CDR1 SGHTA, CDR2 FQGTGA. Trimming shortened V by 1 base and J by 8 bases, and 12 bases separated the two germline ends. As DNA, the CDR3 is TGTGCCAGCAGCTTAATGGGGACGGGTGATGAGCAGTTCTTC. Protein product: CASSLMGTGDEQFF.

This clonotype was recorded a few times. The chain joins TRBV11-2 to TRBJ2-1, with 7 bases lining up with TRBD1. The CDR3 loop spans 12 amino acids. Germline V gene sequence: CDR1 SGHAT, CDR2 FQNNGV. Unmatched junction bases numbered 3, after V lost 8 bases and J lost 5 bases. CDR3 in amino acids: CASSGTDNEQFF. As DNA, the CDR3 is TGTGCCAGCTCCGGGACAGACAATGAGCAGTTCTTC.

This chain links TRBV5-1 with TRBJ2-1; 8 bases agree with TRBD2. J lost 5 bases, V lost 1 base, and 5 bases had no gene match. The CDR3 covers 15 residues. Germline V gene sequence: CDR1 SGHRS, CDR2 YFSETQ. The CDR3: CASSLYAGGDNEQFF. The CDR3 DNA follows: TGCGCCAGCAGCTTGTATGCGGGAGGAGACAATGAGCAGTTCTTC.

The genes are TRBV4-1 and TRBJ2-7, with TRBD2 matching over 9 bases. Germline CDR1 MGHRA, CDR2 YSYEKL. V shed 2 bases, J shed 1 base, and the junction held 3 bases outside the gene matches. The CDR3 runs to 15 residues. The CDR3 bases are TGCGCCAGCAGCCAAAGACTAGCGGCTTCCTACGAGCAGTACTTC. It yields the protein CASSQRLAASYEQYF.

The chain links TRBV6-5 to TRBJ1-1; D gene uncertain. The CDR3 loop spans 14 amino acids. Trimming stripped 4 bases from V and 4 bases from J, with 13 bases between. Germline CDR1 and CDR2: MNHEY and SVGAGI. The CDR3 protein is CASSFPATGTEAFF. The CDR3 region has the DNA TGTGCCAGCAGTTTTCCCGCTACCGGCACTGAAGCTTTCTTT.

This clonotype was observed at least ten times. The J gene is TRBJ2-7, the V gene TRBV12-3 or TRBV12-4; D ambiguous. This CDR3 region has 13 residues. Trimming stripped 2 bases from V and 6 bases from J, with 11 bases between. CDR3 DNA sequence: TGTGCCAGCAGTTTATTAAGGGTGGGCGAGCAGTACTTC. This translates into CASSLLRVGEQYF.

This clonotype was found a few times. V gene TRBV7-6 combines with J gene TRBJ1-1, with no clear D. CDR3 size: 15 residues. Trimming removed 0 bases at V and 1 base at J, with 9 bases between. Germline assignment: CDR1 SGHVS and CDR2 FNYEAQ. The CDR3 is CASSLASSQNTEAFF. The CDR3, as DNA: TGTGCCAGCAGCTTAGCCAGCTCCCAGAACACTGAAGCTTTCTTT.